This TCR beta chain is drawn from a study of blood T cells in healthy people across ages. With a J-beta primer mix and a sample-barcoded 5' primer, a second PCR ran 7 to 11 cycles. A single record per CDR3 protein comes from TCRdb applying MiXCR to the 5' RACE reads. This table has around 990,000 distinct CDR3 sequences, approximately 25% appearing once. V shed 2 bases and J shed 3 bases, with 14 bases lying between them. The germline CDR1 and CDR2 sequences are SGHRS and YFSETQ. This CDR3 region has 15 residues. These data are also associated with another study on T cells of mothers and their children.

The sequencing sample was made of blood. V gene TRBV5-1 combines with J gene TRBJ2-5, with D perhaps given as TRBD1 or TRBD2 (5 bases each). This TCR derives from a girl aged 2 to 9 in good health. CDR3 region: CASSFGGGGEETQYF. DNA of the CDR3: TGCGCCAGCAGCTTTGGGGGTGGTGGCGAAGAGACCCAGTACTTC.